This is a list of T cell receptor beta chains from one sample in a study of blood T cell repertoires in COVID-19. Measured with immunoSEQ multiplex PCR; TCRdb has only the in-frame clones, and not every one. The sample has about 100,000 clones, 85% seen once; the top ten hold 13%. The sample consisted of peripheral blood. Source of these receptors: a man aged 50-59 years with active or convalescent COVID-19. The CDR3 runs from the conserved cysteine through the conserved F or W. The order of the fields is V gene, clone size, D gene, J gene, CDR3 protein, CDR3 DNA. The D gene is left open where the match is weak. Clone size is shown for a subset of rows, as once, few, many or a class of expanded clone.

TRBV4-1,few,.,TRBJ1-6,CASSQVGGRKRGSPLHF,TGCGCCAGCAGCCAAGTCGGTGGACGGAAACGGGGGTCACCCCTCCACTTT
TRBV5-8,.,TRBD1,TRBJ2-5,CASSADRGETQYF,TGTGCCAGCAGCGCTGACAGGGGAGAGACCCAGTACTTC
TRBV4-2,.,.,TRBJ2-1,CASSHPTRNEDEQFF,TGTGCCAGCAGCCACCCAACAAGGAATGAGGATGAGCAGTTCTTC
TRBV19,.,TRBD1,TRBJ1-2,CASSPRGRGGYTF,TGTGCCAGTAGTCCCAGGGGGCGAGGAGGCTACACCTTC
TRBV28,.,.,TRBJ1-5,CASSIPHIGGNLGQPQHF,TGTGCCAGCAGCATCCCCCATATCGGGGGGAACTTGGGTCAGCCCCAGCATTTT
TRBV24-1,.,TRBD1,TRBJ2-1,CATSDVNRGVRHEQFF,TGTGCCACCAGTGATGTGAACAGGGGTGTGAGACATGAGCAGTTCTTC
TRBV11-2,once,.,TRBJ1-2,CASAGYGGIGYTF,TGTGCCAGCGCTGGTTACGGGGGGATTGGCTACACCTTC
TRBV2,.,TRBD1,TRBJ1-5,CASRDGQVNQPQHF,TGTGCCAGCAGGGATGGACAGGTCAATCAGCCCCAGCATTTT
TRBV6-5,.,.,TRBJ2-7,CASSSTPGNLYEQYF,TGTGCCAGCAGTTCTACTCCGGGAAACCTCTACGAGCAGTACTTC
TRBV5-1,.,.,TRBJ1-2,CASSSDLAGDGYTF,TGCGCCAGCAGCTCGGACCTTGCAGGGGATGGCTACACCTTC
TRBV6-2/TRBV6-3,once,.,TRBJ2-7,CASSYGVLEQYF,TGTGCCAGCAGTTACGGAGTACTCGAGCAGTACTTC
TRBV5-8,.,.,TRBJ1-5,CASSLLGWSQPQHF,TGTGCCAGCAGCTTGCTAGGTTGGAGTCAGCCCCAGCATTTT
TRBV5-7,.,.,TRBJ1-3,CASSLDPGDYSGNTIYF,TGTGCCAGCAGCTTGGATCCGGGGGACTACTCTGGAAACACCATATATTTT
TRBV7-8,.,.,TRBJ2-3,CASTPGGGDTQYF,TGTGCCAGCACCCCAGGAGGTGGTGATACGCAGTATTTT
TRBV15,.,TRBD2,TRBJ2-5,CATSISGGPQETQYF,TGTGCCACCAGCATTAGCGGGGGGCCTCAAGAGACCCAGTACTTC